This TCR beta chain was sequenced for a study of neurological immune-mediated disorders. TCRdb reprocessed the 5' RACE reads with MiXCR, giving one entry per CDR3 protein. The sample has fewer than 25,000 distinct CDR3 sequences; approximately 13% are singletons. 2 million PBMCs stored at -80 C were the source of the unsorted libraries. CDR1 is SGHRS, CDR2 YFSETQ, per germline. V was clipped by 3 bases and J by 3 bases; unmatched bases: 1. This CDR3 contains 17 residues. This clonotype appeared many times. This clonotype was obtained from a woman aged 55-75 years with HTLV-1-associated myelopathy (HAM/TSP). V usage is TRBV5-1 and J usage is TRBJ2-6; TRBD2 agrees at 15 bases. The sample consisted of PBMCs. The CDR3 is CASSWTSGGVGANVLTF. The DNA of the CDR3 is TGCGCCAGCAGCTGGACTAGCGGGGGGGTTGGGGCCAACGTCCTGACTTTC.